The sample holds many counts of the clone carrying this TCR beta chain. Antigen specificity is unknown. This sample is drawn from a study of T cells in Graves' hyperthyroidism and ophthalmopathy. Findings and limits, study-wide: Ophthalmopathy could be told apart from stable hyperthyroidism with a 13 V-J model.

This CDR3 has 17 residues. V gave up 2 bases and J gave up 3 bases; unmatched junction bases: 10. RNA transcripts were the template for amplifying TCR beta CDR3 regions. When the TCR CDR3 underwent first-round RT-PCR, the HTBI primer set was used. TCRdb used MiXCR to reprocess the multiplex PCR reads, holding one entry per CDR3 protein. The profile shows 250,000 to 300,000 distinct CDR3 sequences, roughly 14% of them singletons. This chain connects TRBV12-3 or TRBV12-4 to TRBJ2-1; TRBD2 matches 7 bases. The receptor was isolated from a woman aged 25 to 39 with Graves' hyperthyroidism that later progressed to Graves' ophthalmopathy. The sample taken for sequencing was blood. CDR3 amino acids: CASSLPKAGYYYNEQFF. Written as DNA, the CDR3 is TGTGCCAGCAGTTTACCGAAAGCGGGATACTACTACAATGAGCAGTTCTTC.